The 27 T cell receptor beta chains reported below all come from one sample, sequenced in a study of beta chain features in type 1 diabetes. Every bit of the isolated RNA underwent reverse transcription, so sequencing read expressed TCRB transcripts. The method was immunoSEQ multiplex PCR; TCRdb's version includes in-frame clones alone and lacks a portion of them. This sample yields about 150,000 clones, of which about 8.1% are seen a single time; 0.55% to 0.75% belongs to the top ten. The sequenced sample consisted of central memory CD4+ T cells from blood. These receptors were taken from a young man in good health.

The chain uses TRBV29-1 and TRBJ2-6, with 7 bases that match TRBD1. The CDR3 extends over 14 amino acids. Per germline, CDR1 SQVTM and CDR2 ANQGSEA. After removal of 7 bases from V and 7 bases from J, the junction contained 10 bases not matched to a gene. CDR3 region: CSASLVGGANVLTF. The CDR3 DNA sequence: TGCAGCGCCTCCCTCGTAGGGGGCGCCAACGTCCTGACTTTC.

V and J are TRBV5-1 and TRBJ2-1, with 8 bases identical to TRBD1. V was clipped by 0 bases and J by 4 bases; unmatched bases: 3. This CDR3 is built from 15 residues. The germline V gene has CDR1 SGHRS and CDR2 YFSETQ. CDR3 amino acids: CASSLEGQDYNEQFF. The CDR3 DNA reads TGCGCCAGCAGCTTGGAGGGACAGGATTACAATGAGCAGTTCTTC.

This clone has just a few counts. The CDR3 DNA sequence: TGTGCCAGCAGCCCCCGGGACAGCCTCTATGGCTACACCTTC. The encoded protein is CASSPRDSLYGYTF. This chain uses TRBV7-9 with TRBJ1-2; 7 bases agree with TRBD1. The germline CDR1 and CDR2 sequences are SEHNR and FQNEAQ (reference sequence). Losses at the gene ends were 5 bases for V and 4 bases for J; bases not matched to a gene: 7. This CDR3 spans 14 amino acids.

This chain uses TRBV5-6 with TRBJ2-4; 9 bases agree with TRBD2. Germline CDR1 and CDR2: SGHDT and YYEEEE. Trimming cost V 0 bases and J 10 bases; bases outside gene matches: 2. This CDR3 region has 13 residues. The CDR3 region has the DNA TGTGCCAGCAGCTTGGTACTAGCGGGTATTCAGTACTTC. Translated: CASSLVLAGIQYF.

This clone was recorded a few times. The chain combines TRBV5-6 with TRBJ2-1; D not certain. CDR3 length equals 13 residues. The germline V and J ends were trimmed by 2 bases and 7 bases, with 10 bases remaining between them. Germline V gives CDR1 SGHDT, CDR2 YYEEEE. This CDR3 reads CASSLQFGNEQFF. The CDR3 DNA sequence: TGTGCCAGCAGCTTACAGTTTGGGAATGAGCAGTTCTTC.

This clone occurred many times. The V gene is TRBV7-9, the J gene TRBJ2-3; a weak D match, TRBD1 (6 bases). Germline V gene data show CDR1 as SEHNR and CDR2 as FQNEAQ (reference sequence). The V end was cut by 6 bases, the J end by 2 bases, with 15 bases between. CDR3 size: 15 residues. As DNA, the CDR3 is TGTGCCAGCAGTTCCCTGACAGGCAACACAGATACGCAGTATTTT. Its translation is CASSSLTGNTDTQYF. The variable domain in full, completed from reference TRBV7-9 and TRBJ2-3, reads DTGVSQNPRHKITKRGQNVTFRCDPISEHNRLYWYRQTLGQGPEFLTYFQNEAQLEKSRLLSDRFSAERPKGSFSTLEIQRTEQGDSAMYLCASSSLTGNTDTQYFGPGTRLTVL.

The chain uses TRBV7-3 and TRBJ2-1; TRBD2 matches 8 bases. The CDR3 spans 17 residues. Looked up from germline, CDR1 is SGHTA and CDR2 is FQGTGA. The trim removed 0 bases at V and 0 bases at J, leaving 4 bases unmatched. In DNA, the CDR3 is TGTGCCAGCAGCTTAACCCCGGGAGGGCTCTCCTACAATGAGCAGTTCTTC. It is translated as CASSLTPGGLSYNEQFF.

The J gene is TRBJ2-1, the V gene TRBV7-2; tentatively, D is TRBD1 (5 bases). V lost 5 bases and J lost 2, with 10 bases in between. Germline CDR1 and CDR2: SGHTA and FQGNSA. The CDR3 loop spans 14 amino acids. CDR3 nucleotide sequence: TGTGCCAGCAGCCGACAGAATCCCTACAATGAGCAGTTCTTC. As protein: CASSRQNPYNEQFF.

This clone showed up just a few times. The CDR3 loop is CASSLELQGGTEAFF. As DNA, the CDR3 is TGTGCCAGCAGCTTAGAACTCCAGGGTGGAACTGAAGCTTTCTTT. V and J are TRBV7-9 and TRBJ1-1; tentatively, D is TRBD1 (5 bases). The ends were cut back, 1 base at V and 5 bases at J, with 14 bases in the middle. Germline-derived CDR1 and CDR2 are SEHNR and FQNEAQ (reference sequence). The CDR3 is made up of 15 amino acids.

The V gene is TRBV7-9, the J gene TRBJ2-2, with 9 bases aligning to TRBD2. V dropped 4 bases and J dropped 5; count of bases not matched to a gene: 11. The germline V gene has CDR1 SEHNR and CDR2 FQNEAQ (reference sequence). The CDR3 is 17 amino acids. The CDR3 bases are TGTGCCAGCAGCTCTTCTAGCGGGACGATTAATACCGGGGAGCTGTTTTTT. Protein: CASSSSSGTINTGELFF.

A few counts support this clone. The chain links TRBV9 to TRBJ2-3; tentatively, D is TRBD2 (5 bases). This CDR3 has 15 residues. CDR1 SGDLS and CDR2 YYNGEE come from the germline V gene. V dropped 0 bases and J dropped 0 bases, with 8 bases sitting between them. The CDR3 here is CASSVGASSTDTQYF. CDR3 coding DNA: TGTGCCAGCAGCGTAGGCGCTAGCAGCACAGATACGCAGTATTTT.

This chain connects TRBV6-5 to TRBJ1-2; 7 bases agree with TRBD1. V was pared by 0 bases and J by 8 bases, with 0 bases of the junction left unmatched. Germline CDR1 and CDR2: MNHEY and SVGAGI. The CDR3 runs to 12 residues. The CDR3 region has the DNA TGTGCCAGCAGTTACTCACAGGGGGGCTACACCTTC. The encoded protein is CASSYSQGGYTF.

This clone showed up just a few times. The CDR3 region has the DNA TGTGCCAGCAGTGACAACGGACTAGCGATTTCCTACGAGCAGTACTTC. Translated, it gives CASSDNGLAISYEQYF. The V gene is TRBV28, the J gene TRBJ2-7; 9 bases align to TRBD2. V trimming: 5 bases; J trimming: 1 base; junction bases outside the gene matches: 9. The CDR3 is 16 amino acids. Germline V gene sequence: CDR1 MDHEN, CDR2 SYDVKM.

The sample holds a few counts of this clone. The chain couples TRBV6-5 to TRBJ1-1, with 7 positions matching TRBD1. Germline CDR1 is MNHEY and CDR2 is SVGAGI. The CDR3 runs 12 residues. V was clipped by 5 bases and J by 11 bases; unmatched bases: 8. The CDR3 nucleotides read TGTGCCAGCAGTCTAAACAGGGGTTCGGCTTTCTTT. Translation gives CASSLNRGSAFF.

This clone showed up many times. The rearrangement uses TRBV28 and TRBJ2-1, with D uncertain. Germline lookup yields CDR1 MDHEN and CDR2 SYDVKM. The CDR3 is 15 residues long. V was trimmed by 4 bases and J by 0 bases, leaving 10 bases between them. CDR3: CASSSILISYNEQFF. DNA for the CDR3: TGTGCCAGCAGTTCGATTCTAATCTCCTACAATGAGCAGTTCTTC.

This clone was recorded a few times. The chain joins TRBV7-3 to TRBJ2-7; TRBD1 is a possible D gene (5 bases). V was shortened by 5 bases and J by 3 bases, with 17 bases between the two germline ends. The CDR3 runs 15 residues. Germline assignment: CDR1 SGHTA and CDR2 FQGTGA. DNA of the CDR3: TGTGCCAGCAGCCCCGGACACGGTCTTGGCTACGAGCAGTACTTC. Its translation is CASSPGHGLGYEQYF.

Only a few counts were recorded for this clone. V gene TRBV25-1 combines with J gene TRBJ1-1; TRBD1 matches at 10 bases. The CDR3 sequence is 17 residues long. The V gene's germline CDR1 is MGHDK and CDR2 SYGVNS. The V segment lost 4 bases and the J segment 5 bases; nucleotides outside the gene matches: 13. CDR3 protein: CASSGYPGQGIGTEAFF. In DNA form, the CDR3 reads TGTGCCAGCAGTGGCTACCCGGGACAGGGGATCGGTACTGAAGCTTTCTTT.

This clone has just a few counts. The chain recombines TRBV25-1 with TRBJ1-4; the D gene is possibly TRBD1 (6 bases). This CDR3 is built from 16 residues. Germline lookup yields CDR1 MGHDK and CDR2 SYGVNS. Trimming shortened V by 5 bases and J by 8 bases, and 21 bases separated the two germline ends. Here the CDR3 DNA reads TGTGCCAGCAGTCTCCTCTACAGGGAGGGGCGAGAAAAACTGTTTTTT. It encodes CASSLLYREGREKLFF.

This chain connects TRBV5-6 to TRBJ1-1; tentatively, D is TRBD1 (5 bases). This CDR3 spans 14 amino acids. Between the trimmed V and J ends, which lost 0 bases and 4 bases, there was a span of 10 bases. The germline V gene has CDR1 SGHDT and CDR2 YYEEEE. The CDR3 loop is CASSLGSGVTEAFF. CDR3 nucleotides: TGTGCCAGCAGCTTGGGTTCGGGGGTCACTGAAGCTTTCTTT.

V and J are TRBV5-4 and TRBJ1-2; TRBD1 matches 10 bases. The CDR3 consists of 13 residues. V lost 10 bases, J lost 4 bases, and 7 bases stayed unmatched. Germline loops: CDR1 SGHNT, CDR2 YYREEE (reference sequence). CDR3 loop: CASGTGEFYGYTF. DNA of the CDR3: TGTGCCTCAGGGACAGGGGAGTTCTATGGCTACACCTTC.

This clone was seen a few times. The rearrangement uses TRBV27 and TRBJ2-1; the match to TRBD1 covers 7 bases. Trimming at V came to 8 bases and at J to 4 bases, leaving 11 bases not matched to a gene. This CDR3 has 15 residues. Germline V gene data show CDR1 as MNHEY and CDR2 as SMNVEV (reference sequence). Written as DNA, the CDR3 is TGTGCCAGCCGCGTGGGGGACAGCACTTACAATGAGCAGTTCTTC. It codes for CASRVGDSTYNEQFF.

The chain combines TRBV7-3 with TRBJ1-2, with D tentatively TRBD1 (5 bases). The CDR3 spans 15 residues. Trimming removed 5 bases at V and 0 bases at J, with 13 bases between. From germline, CDR1 is SGHTA and CDR2 FQGTGA. In nucleotides, the CDR3 is TGTGCCAGCAGCCCCCACGGGGGATCTAACTATGGCTACACCTTC. Its protein product is CASSPHGGSNYGYTF.

This clone was observed a few times. This chain links TRBV5-1 with TRBJ1-4, with D possibly matching TRBD1 (6 bases). Trimming pared 4 bases from V and 4 bases from J, leaving 11 bases between. This CDR3 contains 14 residues. Per germline, CDR1 SGHRS and CDR2 YFSETQ. In DNA form, the CDR3 reads TGCGCCAGCAGCCCCGGACAGATTAATGAAAAACTGTTTTTT. Protein sequence: CASSPGQINEKLFF.

A few counts support this clone. The chain combines TRBV7-2 with TRBJ1-1; D call uncertain. Trimming took 6 bases from V and 6 from J, leaving 8 bases between them. The CDR3 is made up of 11 amino acids. From germline, CDR1 is SGHTA and CDR2 FQGNSA. The CDR3 reads CASRVGAEAFF. In DNA form, the CDR3 reads TGTGCCAGCAGGGTGGGCGCTGAAGCTTTCTTT.

The gene calls are TRBV5-6 and TRBJ2-7; 8 bases agree with TRBD1. Germline trimming cut 4 bases from V and 3 bases from J; bases unmatched to any gene: 9. Germline V gene lookup returns CDR1 SGHDT and CDR2 YYEEEE. The CDR3 has 15 amino acids. DNA of the CDR3: TGTGCCAGCAGCGCCACAGGGGGATTAATCTACGAGCAGTACTTC. It translates to CASSATGGLIYEQYF.

This clone was recorded a few times. The V call is TRBV28, the J call TRBJ2-7, with TRBD1 matching over 9 bases. CDR1 is MDHEN and CDR2 is SYDVKM in the germline V gene. J gave up 2 bases and V 4 bases, and 6 bases lay outside the gene matches. The CDR3 covers 15 residues. The CDR3 region is CASSSPDRGAYEQYF. The CDR3 coding sequence is TGTGCCAGCAGTTCACCAGACAGGGGGGCCTACGAGCAGTACTTC. Variable domain in full (rest from reference TRBV28 and TRBJ2-7): DVKVTQSSRYLVKRTGEKVFLECVQDMDHENMFWYRQDPGLGLRLIYFSYDVKMKEKGDIPEGYSVSREKKERFSLILESASTNQTSMYLCASSSPDRGAYEQYFGPGTRLTVT.

Comments on this clone: Within the sample, other DNA sequences also encode this same CDR3. J is TRBJ1-1 and V is TRBV7-9; no definite D call. Trimming left V 0 bases short and J 2 bases short, with 7 bases between. CDR1 SEHNR and CDR2 FQNEAQ come from the germline V gene (reference sequence). The CDR3 is 14 amino acids. The CDR3 loop reads CASSLAGPNTEAFF. The CDR3 region has the DNA TGTGCCAGCAGCTTAGCGGGCCCAAACACTGAAGCTTTCTTT.